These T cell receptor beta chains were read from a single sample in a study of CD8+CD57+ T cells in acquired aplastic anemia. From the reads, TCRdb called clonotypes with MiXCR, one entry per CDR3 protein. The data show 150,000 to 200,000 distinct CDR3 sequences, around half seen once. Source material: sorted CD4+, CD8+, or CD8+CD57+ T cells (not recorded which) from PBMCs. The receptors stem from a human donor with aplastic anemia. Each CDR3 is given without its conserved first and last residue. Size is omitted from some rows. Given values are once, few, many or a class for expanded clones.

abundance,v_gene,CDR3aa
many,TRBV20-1,SAREGLVPLGQF
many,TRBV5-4,ASSLDPGSNTEAF
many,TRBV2,ARQGNNSPLH
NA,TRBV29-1,SVDALPNEQF
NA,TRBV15,ATSRGGPSQETQY
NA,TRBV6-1,ASSPTSGGAYEQF
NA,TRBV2,ASRSYRGRRGNSPLH
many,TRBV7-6,ASSLGGGGGYNEQF
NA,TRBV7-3,ASSETGANVLT
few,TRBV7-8,ASSPDLLFEAF
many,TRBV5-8,ASSSTTSGGIYEQY
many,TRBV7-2,ASSLGPSGGEQF
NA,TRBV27,ASSPLNSPLH
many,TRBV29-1,SVDPGDRGTEQY
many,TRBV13,ASTTQMNTEAF
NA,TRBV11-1,ASSLMSAGGSYELY
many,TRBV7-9,ASSQLAGGGGEQF
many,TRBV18,ASSPPMGETQY
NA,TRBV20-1,SARQGGNYGYT
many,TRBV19,ASSVGLFGGSYEQY
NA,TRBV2,ASMGQGHGQPQH
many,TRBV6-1,ASSRGGSYGYT
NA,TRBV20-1,SARGGQGLWTQY
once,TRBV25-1,ASSETGTLPTIY
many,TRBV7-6,ASSLAPPQPDSSYEQY
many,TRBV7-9,ASSLALGSSYEQY
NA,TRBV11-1,ASTRTYTGELF
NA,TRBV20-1,SASAGTSGVETQY
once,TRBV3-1,ASSQDPLAGGTTDAQY
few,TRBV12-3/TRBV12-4,ASSPEGRGNSPLH
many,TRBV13,ASSLGSGTGVQETQY
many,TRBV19,ASSRIRGTEAF